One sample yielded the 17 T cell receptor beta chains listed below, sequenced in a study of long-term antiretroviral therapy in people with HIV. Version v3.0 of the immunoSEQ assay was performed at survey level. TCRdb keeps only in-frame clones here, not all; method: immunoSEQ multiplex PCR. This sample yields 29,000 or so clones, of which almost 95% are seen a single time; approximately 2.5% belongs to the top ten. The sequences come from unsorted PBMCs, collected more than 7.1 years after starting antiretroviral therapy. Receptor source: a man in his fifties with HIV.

As DNA, the CDR3 is TGTGCCAGCAGCTTGGGGGCGAATTACAATGAGCAGTTCTTC. Its protein product is CASSLGANYNEQFF. The chain uses TRBV5-6 and TRBJ2-1; no definite D call. There are 14 residues in the CDR3. Germline V CDR1 and CDR2: SGHDT, YYEEEE. The V end lost 0 bases, the J end lost 4 bases, and 8 bases lay between the germline ends.

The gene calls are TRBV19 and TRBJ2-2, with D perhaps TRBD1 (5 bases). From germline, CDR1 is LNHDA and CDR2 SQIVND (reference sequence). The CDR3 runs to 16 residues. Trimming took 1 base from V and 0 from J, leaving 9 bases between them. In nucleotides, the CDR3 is TGTGCCAGTAGTATAGTCAGGACACCGAACACCGGGGAGCTGTTTTTT. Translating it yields CASSIVRTPNTGELFF.

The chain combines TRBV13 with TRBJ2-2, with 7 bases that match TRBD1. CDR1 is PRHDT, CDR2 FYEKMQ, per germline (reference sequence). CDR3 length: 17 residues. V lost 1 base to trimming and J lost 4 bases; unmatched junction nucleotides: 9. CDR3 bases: TGTGCCAGCAGCTTAGCCCCGGGACAGAGGGGCACCGGGGAGCTGTTTTTT. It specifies CASSLAPGQRGTGELFF.

The CDR3 protein is CAWSVLGEAFF. CDR3 DNA sequence: TGTGCCTGGAGTGTACTCGGGGAAGCTTTCTTT. The chain employs TRBV30 and TRBJ1-1; no reliable D call. The CDR3 has 11 residues. Per the germline V gene, CDR1 is GTSNPN and CDR2 is SVGIG (reference sequence). Trimming removed 0 bases at V and 8 bases at J, with 7 bases between. Looking up the rest from reference TRBV30 and TRBJ1-1 gives the full variable domain: SQTIHQWPATLVQPVGSPLSLECTVEGTSNPNLYWYRQAAGRGLQLLFYSVGIGQISSEVPQNLSASRPQDRQFILSSKKLLLSDSGFYLCAWSVLGEAFFGQGTRLTVV.

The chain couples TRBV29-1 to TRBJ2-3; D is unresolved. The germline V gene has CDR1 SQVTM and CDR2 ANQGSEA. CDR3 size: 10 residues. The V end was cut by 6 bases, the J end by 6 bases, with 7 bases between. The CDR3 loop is CSVTEDTQYF. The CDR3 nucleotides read TGCAGCGTCACAGAGGATACGCAGTATTTT.

DNA for the CDR3: TGTGCCAGCAGCCCCATCGGGGGGGATTACAATGAGCAGTTCTTC. Amino acids: CASSPIGGDYNEQFF. The rearrangement uses TRBV7-3 and TRBJ2-1; 8 bases are shared with TRBD2. Losses at the gene ends were 5 bases for V and 4 bases for J; bases not matched to a gene: 7. The CDR3 loop spans 15 amino acids. Germline loops: CDR1 SGHTA, CDR2 FQGTGA.

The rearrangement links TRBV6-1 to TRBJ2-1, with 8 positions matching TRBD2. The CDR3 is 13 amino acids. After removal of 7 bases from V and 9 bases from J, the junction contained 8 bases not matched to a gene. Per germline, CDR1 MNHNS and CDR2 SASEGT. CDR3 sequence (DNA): TGTGCCAGCAACCTAAGCGGGGGACCTGAGCAGTTCTTC. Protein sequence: CASNLSGGPEQFF.

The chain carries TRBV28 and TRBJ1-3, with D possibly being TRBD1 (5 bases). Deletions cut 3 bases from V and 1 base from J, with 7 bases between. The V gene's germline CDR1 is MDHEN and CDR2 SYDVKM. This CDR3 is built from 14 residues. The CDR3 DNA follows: TGTGCCAGCAGTTTTAGGGGATCTGGAAACACCATATATTTT. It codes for CASSFRGSGNTIYF.

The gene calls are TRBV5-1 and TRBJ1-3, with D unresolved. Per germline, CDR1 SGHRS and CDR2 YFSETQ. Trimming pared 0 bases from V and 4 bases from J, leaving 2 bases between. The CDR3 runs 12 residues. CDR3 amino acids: CASSLDGNTIYF. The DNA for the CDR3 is TGCGCCAGCAGCTTGGACGGAAACACCATATATTTT.

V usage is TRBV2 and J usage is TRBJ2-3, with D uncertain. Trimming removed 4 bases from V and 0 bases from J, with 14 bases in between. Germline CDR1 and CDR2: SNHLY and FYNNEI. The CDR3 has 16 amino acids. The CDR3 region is CASSAFRSSSTDTQYF. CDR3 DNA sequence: TGTGCCAGCAGTGCATTCCGCTCATCTAGCACAGATACGCAGTATTTT. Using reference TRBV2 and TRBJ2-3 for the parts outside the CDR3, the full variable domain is EPEVTQTPSHQVTQMGQEVILRCVPISNHLYFYWYRQILGQKVEFLVSFYNNEISEKSEIFDDQFSVERPDGSNFTLKIRSTKLEDSAMYFCASSAFRSSSTDTQYFGPGTRLTVL.

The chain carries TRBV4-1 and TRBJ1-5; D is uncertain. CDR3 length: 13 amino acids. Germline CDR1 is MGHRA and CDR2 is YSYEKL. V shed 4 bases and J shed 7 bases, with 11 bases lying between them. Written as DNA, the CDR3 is TGCGCCAGCAGCCCCAGATATACCCAGCCCCAGCATTTT. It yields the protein CASSPRYTQPQHF.

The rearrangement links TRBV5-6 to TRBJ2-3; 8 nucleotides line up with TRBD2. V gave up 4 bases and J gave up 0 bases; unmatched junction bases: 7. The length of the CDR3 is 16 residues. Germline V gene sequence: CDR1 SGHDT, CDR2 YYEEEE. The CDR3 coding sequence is TGTGCCAGCAGCCGAGGGGCGGGGGGTAGCACAGATACGCAGTATTTT. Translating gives CASSRGAGGSTDTQYF.

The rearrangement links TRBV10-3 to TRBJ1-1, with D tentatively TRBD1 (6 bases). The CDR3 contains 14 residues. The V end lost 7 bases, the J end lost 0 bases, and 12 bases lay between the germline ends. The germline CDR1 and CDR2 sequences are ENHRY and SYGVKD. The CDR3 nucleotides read TGTGCCATCACCCGGGACACCCTGAACACTGAAGCTTTCTTT. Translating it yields CAITRDTLNTEAFF.

CDR3 sequence (DNA): TGTGCCAGCAGTTTAGGGGGGTCCAGGGGTGAAGCTTTCTTT. Its translation is CASSLGGSRGEAFF. This chain uses TRBV28 with TRBJ1-1; a possible D gene is TRBD1 (6 bases). The CDR3 is 14 amino acids. The germline gives CDR1 MDHEN, CDR2 SYDVKM. V gave up 2 bases and J gave up 7 bases, with 14 bases separating them.

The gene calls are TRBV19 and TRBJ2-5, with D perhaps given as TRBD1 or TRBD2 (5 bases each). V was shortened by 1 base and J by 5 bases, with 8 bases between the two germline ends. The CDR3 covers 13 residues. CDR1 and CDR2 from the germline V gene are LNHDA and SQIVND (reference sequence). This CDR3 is CASSIGGVETQYF. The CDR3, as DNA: TGTGCCAGTAGTATAGGAGGGGTCGAGACCCAGTACTTC.

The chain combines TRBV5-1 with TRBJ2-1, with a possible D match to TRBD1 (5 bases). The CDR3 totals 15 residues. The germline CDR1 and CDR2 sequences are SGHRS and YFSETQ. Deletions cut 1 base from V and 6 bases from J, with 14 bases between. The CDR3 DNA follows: TGCGCCAGCAGCTTGAGACAGAGTACTTTCAATGAGCAGTTCTTC. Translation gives CASSLRQSTFNEQFF.

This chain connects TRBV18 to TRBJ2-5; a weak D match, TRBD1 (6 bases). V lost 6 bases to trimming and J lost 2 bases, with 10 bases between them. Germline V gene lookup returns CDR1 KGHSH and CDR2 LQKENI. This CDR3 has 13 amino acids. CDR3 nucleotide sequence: TGTGCCAGCTCGTCCGGGACACAAGAGACCCAGTACTTC. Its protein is CASSSGTQETQYF.